One and the same sample provided the 9 T cell receptor beta chains below, sequenced in a study of PD-1 blockade in classical Hodgkin lymphoma. Only in-frame clones appear in the TCRdb table, and some are missing; sequencing was by immunoSEQ multiplex PCR. This table holds tens of thousands of clones, about 89% found once. Sample time point: cycle 4 day 1 (C4D1), after 5 to 7 weeks of nivolumab. Each of the patients experienced relapse following autologous stem cell transplantation, and their brentuximab vedotin exposure differed. Sample: peripheral blood mononuclear cells (PBMCs), taken before the fourth cycle of nivolumab. The source of these receptors is a human donor with classical Hodgkin lymphoma.

The chain employs TRBV9 and TRBJ2-3, with 13 bases lining up with TRBD2. V shed 4 bases and J 14 bases; nucleotides not matched to a gene: 10. CDR3 length: 14 amino acids. Germline V gene data show CDR1 as SGDLS and CDR2 as YYNGEE. The CDR3 nucleotides are TGTGCCAGCAGCCTTGGGACTAGCGGGGCCACAGGGTATTTT. This gives the protein CASSLGTSGATGYF.

This clone was detected only a few times. The V gene is TRBV10-1, the J gene TRBJ1-1, with D possibly being TRBD1 (6 bases). The V end lost 6 bases, the J end lost 1 base, and 9 bases lay between the germline ends. Germline values: CDR1 WNHNN, CDR2 SYGVQD (reference sequence). CDR3 length: 13 amino acids. The chain's CDR3 is CASRGGWNTEAFF. In DNA, the CDR3 is TGCGCCAGCAGAGGGGGGTGGAACACTGAAGCTTTCTTT.

The chain is built from TRBV14 and TRBJ1-3; perhaps TRBD1 as D (6 bases). Trimming removed 5 bases at V and 0 bases at J, with 20 bases between. Germline loops: CDR1 SGHDN, CDR2 FVKESK. The CDR3 loop spans 18 amino acids. The CDR3 spells CASSSRDIDFSSGNTIYF. For the CDR3, the DNA is TGTGCCAGCAGCTCCCGGGACATCGACTTTAGCTCTGGAAACACCATATATTTT.

The chain recombines TRBV20-1 with TRBJ1-1; D is unclear. This CDR3 is 11 amino acids long. Trimming took 6 bases from V and 11 from J, leaving 16 bases between them. CDR1 is DFQATT and CDR2 is SNEGSKA in the germline V gene (reference sequence). CDR3 coding DNA: TGCAGTGCCCCCACCGATACCCATGCTTTCTTT. Translating it yields CSAPTDTHAFF.

This chain links TRBV13 with TRBJ1-1; 8 nucleotides match TRBD1. CDR1 is PRHDT, CDR2 FYEKMQ, per germline (reference sequence). The CDR3 consists of 13 residues. The junction had 6 bases not matched to a gene; V was cut back by 5 bases and J by 7 bases. The CDR3 nucleotides are TGTGCCAGCAGCCCCTTGGGACAGGATGAAGCTTTCTTT. Translated: CASSPLGQDEAFF. The full variable domain, completed using reference TRBV13 and TRBJ1-1, is AAGVIQSPRHLIKEKRETATLKCYPIPRHDTVYWYQQGPGQDPQFLISFYEKMQSDKGSIPDRFSAQQFSDYHSELNMSSLELGDSALYFCASSPLGQDEAFFGQGTRLTVV.

The genes are TRBV30 and TRBJ2-1; D gene ambiguous. CDR1 and CDR2 from the germline V gene are GTSNPN and SVGIG (reference sequence). This CDR3 is 11 amino acids long. V gave up 3 bases and J gave up 8 bases, with 8 bases separating them. The CDR3 DNA reads as TGTGCCTGGAGACGCTCTCATGAGCAGTTCTTC. It specifies CAWRRSHEQFF.

The J gene is TRBJ1-2, the V gene TRBV6-1; possible D gene TRBD1, 5 bases. Trimming shortened V by 8 bases and J by 8 bases, and 18 bases separated the two germline ends. The germline CDR1 and CDR2 sequences are MNHNS and SASEGT. The CDR3 loop spans 13 amino acids. CDR3 sequence: CASRQGPSRGYTF. CDR3 in DNA: TGTGCCAGCCGCCAGGGACCCTCGCGCGGCTACACCTTC.

This clone was seen just once. Relative to the germline gene, one junction end is altered; a read error may explain this. This sequence joins TRBV19 and TRBJ1-1; D remains unclear. The CDR3 has 13 amino acids. Germline CDR1 reads LNHDA; CDR2 reads SQIVND (reference sequence). The CDR3 DNA follows: TGTGCCAGTAGTGTCTCAGACATAACTGGAGCTTTCTTT. This encodes CASSVSDITGAFF.

The CDR3 region is CASTPQWGDTQYF. For the CDR3, the DNA is TGTGCCAGCACCCCCCAGTGGGGGGATACGCAGTATTTT. The rearrangement links TRBV7-9 to TRBJ2-3; D possibly matches TRBD1 or TRBD2 (5 bases each). The germline gives CDR1 SEHNR, CDR2 FQNEAQ (reference sequence). This CDR3 is 13 amino acids long. V dropped 7 bases and J dropped 6 bases, with 14 bases sitting between them.